The clone carrying this T cell receptor (beta chain) showed up just a few times. Each CDR3 protein is one row after TCRdb ran MiXCR on the PCR reads. The profile covers about 85,000 distinct CDR3 sequences, with roughly half appearing a single time and roughly a tenth taken by the ten largest. The source of the sample is a study of CDR3 diversity in severe acne. V was clipped by 0 bases and J by 4 bases, with 9 bases between them. Germline V gene sequence: CDR1 LNHNV, CDR2 YYDKDF (reference sequence). This CDR3 has 14 amino acids. The chain combines TRBV15 with TRBJ1-2; D unresolved. Source material: blood. This TCR was sampled from a male donor in good health, serving as a control. CDR3 in amino acids: CATSRDLAVYGYTF. The DNA for the CDR3 is TGTGCCACCAGCAGAGATCTCGCGGTCTATGGCTACACCTTC.